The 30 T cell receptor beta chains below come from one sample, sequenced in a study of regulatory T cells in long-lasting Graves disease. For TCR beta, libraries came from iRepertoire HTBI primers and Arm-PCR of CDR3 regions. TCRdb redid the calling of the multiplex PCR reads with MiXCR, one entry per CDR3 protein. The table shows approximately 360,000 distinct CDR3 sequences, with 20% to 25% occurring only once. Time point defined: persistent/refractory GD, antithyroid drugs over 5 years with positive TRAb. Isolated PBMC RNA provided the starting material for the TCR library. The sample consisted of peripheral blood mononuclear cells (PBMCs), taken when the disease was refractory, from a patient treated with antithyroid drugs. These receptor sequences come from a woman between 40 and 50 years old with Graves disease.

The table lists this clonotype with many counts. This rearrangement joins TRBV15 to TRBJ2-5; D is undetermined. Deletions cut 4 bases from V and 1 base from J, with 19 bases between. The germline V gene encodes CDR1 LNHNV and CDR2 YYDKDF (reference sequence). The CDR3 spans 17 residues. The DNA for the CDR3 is TGTGCCACCAGCATTTCCCCGACCTCCGAATCCCAAGAGACCCAGTACTTC. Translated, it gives CATSISPTSESQETQYF.

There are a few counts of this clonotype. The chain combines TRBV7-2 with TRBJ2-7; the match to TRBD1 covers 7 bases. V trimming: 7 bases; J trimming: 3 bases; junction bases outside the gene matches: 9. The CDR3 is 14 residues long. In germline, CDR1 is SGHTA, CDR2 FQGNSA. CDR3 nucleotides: TGTGCCAGCACTTCTCAACAGGGGATCTACGAGCAGTACTTC. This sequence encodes CASTSQQGIYEQYF.

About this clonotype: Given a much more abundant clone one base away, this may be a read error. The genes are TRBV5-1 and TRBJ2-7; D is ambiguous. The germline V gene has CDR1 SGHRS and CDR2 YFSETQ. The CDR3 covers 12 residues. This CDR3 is CASSRMTYGQYF. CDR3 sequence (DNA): TGCGCCAGCAGCCGAATGACCTACGGGCAGTACTTC.

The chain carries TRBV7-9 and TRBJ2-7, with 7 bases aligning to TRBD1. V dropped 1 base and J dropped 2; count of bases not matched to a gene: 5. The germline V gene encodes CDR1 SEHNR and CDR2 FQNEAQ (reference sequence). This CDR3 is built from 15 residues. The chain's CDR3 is CASSLVGDSPYEQYF. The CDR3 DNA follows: TGTGCCAGCAGCTTAGTGGGGGACAGTCCCTACGAGCAGTACTTC. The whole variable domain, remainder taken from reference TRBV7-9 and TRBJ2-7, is DTGVSQNPRHKITKRGQNVTFRCDPISEHNRLYWYRQTLGQGPEFLTYFQNEAQLEKSRLLSDRFSAERPKGSFSTLEIQRTEQGDSAMYLCASSLVGDSPYEQYFGPGTRLTVT.

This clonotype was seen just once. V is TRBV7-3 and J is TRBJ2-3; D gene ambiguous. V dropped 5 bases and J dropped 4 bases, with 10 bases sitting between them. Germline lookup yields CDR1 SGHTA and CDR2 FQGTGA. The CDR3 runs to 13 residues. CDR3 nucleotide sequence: TGTGCCAGCAGCCTATCGTACGCAGATACGCAGTATTTT. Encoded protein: CASSLSYADTQYF. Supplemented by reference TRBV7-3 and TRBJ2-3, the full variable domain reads GAGVSQTPSNKVTEKGKYVELRCDPISGHTALYWYRQSLGQGPEFLIYFQGTGAADDSGLPNDRFFAVRPEGSVSTLKIQRTERGDSAVYLCASSLSYADTQYFGPGTRLTVL.

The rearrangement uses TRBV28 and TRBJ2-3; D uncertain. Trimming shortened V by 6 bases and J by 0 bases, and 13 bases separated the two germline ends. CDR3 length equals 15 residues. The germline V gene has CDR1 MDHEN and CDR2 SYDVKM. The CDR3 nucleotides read TGTGCCAGCAGCAGTCTAGTGCCCAGCACAGATACGCAGTATTTT. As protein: CASSSLVPSTDTQYF.

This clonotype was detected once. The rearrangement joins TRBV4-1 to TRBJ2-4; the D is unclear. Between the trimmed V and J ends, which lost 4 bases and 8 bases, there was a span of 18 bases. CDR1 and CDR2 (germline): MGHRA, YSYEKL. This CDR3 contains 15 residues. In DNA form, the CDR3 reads TGCGCCAGCAGCCGATCCACCTCGCCAGCGTACATTCAGTACTTC. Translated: CASSRSTSPAYIQYF.

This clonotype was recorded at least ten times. The CDR3 DNA reads TGTGCCAGCAGCCAACACACAGGGGCCTCCTACGAGCAGTACTTC. Encoded protein: CASSQHTGASYEQYF. V gene TRBV3-1 combines with J gene TRBJ2-7; TRBD1 agrees at 7 bases. Germline V gene lookup returns CDR1 LGHDT and CDR2 YNNKEL (reference sequence). The ends lost 2 bases at V and 0 bases at J; junction bases unmatched: 4. The CDR3 covers 15 residues.

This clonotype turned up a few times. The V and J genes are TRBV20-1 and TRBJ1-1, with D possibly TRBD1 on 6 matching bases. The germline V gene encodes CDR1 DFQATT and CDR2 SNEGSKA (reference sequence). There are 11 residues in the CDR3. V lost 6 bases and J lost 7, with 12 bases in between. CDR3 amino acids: CSAIRQVEAFF. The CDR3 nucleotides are TGCAGTGCCATCAGACAGGTTGAAGCTTTCTTT.

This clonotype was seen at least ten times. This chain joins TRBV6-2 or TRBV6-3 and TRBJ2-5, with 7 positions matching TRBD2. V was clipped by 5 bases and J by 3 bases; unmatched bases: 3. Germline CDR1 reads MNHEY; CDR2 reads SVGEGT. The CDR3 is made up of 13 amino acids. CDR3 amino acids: CASSLREEETQYF. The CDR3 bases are TGTGCCAGCAGTCTCCGGGAGGAAGAGACCCAGTACTTC.

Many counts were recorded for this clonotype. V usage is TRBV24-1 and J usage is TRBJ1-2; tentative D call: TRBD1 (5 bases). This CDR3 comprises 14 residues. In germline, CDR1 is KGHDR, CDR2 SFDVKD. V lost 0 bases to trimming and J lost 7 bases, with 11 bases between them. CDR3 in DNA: TGTGCCACCAGTGATTTGCACTCGAGGGGTGGCTACACCTTC. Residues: CATSDLHSRGGYTF.

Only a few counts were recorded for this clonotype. The CDR3 DNA is TGTGCCAGCAGTCCCCTCCGGGGACTTGCACAAGAGACCCAGTACTTC. Translating gives CASSPLRGLAQETQYF. The rearrangement joins TRBV27 to TRBJ2-5; the D gene is possibly TRBD2 (6 bases). Trimming cost V 5 bases and J 2 bases, with 18 bases left between them. The germline CDR1 and CDR2 sequences are MNHEY and SMNVEV (reference sequence). This CDR3 contains 16 residues.

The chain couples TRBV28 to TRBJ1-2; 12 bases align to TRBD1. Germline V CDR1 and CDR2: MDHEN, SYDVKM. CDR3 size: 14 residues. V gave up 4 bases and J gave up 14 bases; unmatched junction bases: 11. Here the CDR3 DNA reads TGTGCCAGCAGTTCATCCGGGACAGGGGGCGACTTGACCTTC. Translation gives CASSSSGTGGDLTF.

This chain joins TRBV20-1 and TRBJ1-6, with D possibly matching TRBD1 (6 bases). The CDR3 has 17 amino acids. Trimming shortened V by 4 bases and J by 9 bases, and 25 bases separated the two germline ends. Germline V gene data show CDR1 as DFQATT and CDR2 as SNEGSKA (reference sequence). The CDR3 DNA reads TGCAGTGCTACCTTACATGGAGGAGGGGGGGGAATTTCACCCCTCCACTTT. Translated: CSATLHGGGGGISPLHF.

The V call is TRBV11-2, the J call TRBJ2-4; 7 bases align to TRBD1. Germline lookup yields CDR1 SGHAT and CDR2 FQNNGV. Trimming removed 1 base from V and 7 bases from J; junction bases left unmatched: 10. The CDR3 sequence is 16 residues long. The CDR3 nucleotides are TGTGCCAGCAGCTTAGTTAGGGGGCGCGGCAACAACATTCAGTACTTC. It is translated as CASSLVRGRGNNIQYF.

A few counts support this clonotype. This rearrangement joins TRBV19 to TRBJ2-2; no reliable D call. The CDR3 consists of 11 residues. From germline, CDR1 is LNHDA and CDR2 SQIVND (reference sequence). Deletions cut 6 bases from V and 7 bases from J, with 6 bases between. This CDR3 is CASRSYGELFF. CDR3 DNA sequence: TGTGCCAGTAGAAGCTACGGGGAGCTGTTTTTT.

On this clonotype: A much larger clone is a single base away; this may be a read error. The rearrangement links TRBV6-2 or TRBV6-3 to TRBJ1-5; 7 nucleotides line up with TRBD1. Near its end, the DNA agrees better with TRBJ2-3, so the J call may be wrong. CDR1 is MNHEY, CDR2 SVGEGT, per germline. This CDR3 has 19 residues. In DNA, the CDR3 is TGTGCCAGCAGTGTAACCATTCCGGGACAGCTTTATAGCAATCAGCCCCAGTATTTT. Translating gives CASSVTIPGQLYSNQPQYF.

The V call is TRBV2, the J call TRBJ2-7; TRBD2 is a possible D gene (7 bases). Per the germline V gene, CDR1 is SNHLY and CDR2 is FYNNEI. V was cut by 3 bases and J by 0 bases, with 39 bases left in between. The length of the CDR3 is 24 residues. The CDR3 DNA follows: TGTGCCAGCAGTGATCCGGATTGGAGATCGTTGTCTAGCGGAGGGGGGGGTAGCTCCTACGAGCAGTACTTC. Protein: CASSDPDWRSLSSGGGGSSYEQYF.

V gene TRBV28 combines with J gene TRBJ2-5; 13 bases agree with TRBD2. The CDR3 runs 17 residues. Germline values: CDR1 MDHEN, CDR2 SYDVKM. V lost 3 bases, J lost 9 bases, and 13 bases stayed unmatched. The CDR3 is CASSFTWTSGGLGPQYF. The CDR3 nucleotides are TGTGCCAGCAGTTTCACATGGACTAGCGGGGGCCTAGGTCCCCAGTACTTC.

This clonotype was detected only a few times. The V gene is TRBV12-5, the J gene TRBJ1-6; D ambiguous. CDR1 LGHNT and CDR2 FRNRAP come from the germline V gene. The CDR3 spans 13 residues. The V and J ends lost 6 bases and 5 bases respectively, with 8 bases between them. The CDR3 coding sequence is TGTGCTAGTGGCGCCCTTAATAATTCACCCCTCCACTTT. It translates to CASGALNNSPLHF.

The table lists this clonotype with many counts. The CDR3 DNA is TGTGCCAGCAGTCCCAACAGGGTGGAAGAGACCCAGTACTTC. This sequence encodes CASSPNRVEETQYF. The V gene is TRBV28, the J gene TRBJ2-5; D is perhaps TRBD1 (6 bases). The CDR3 is 14 residues long. Trimming took 5 bases from V and 3 from J, leaving 13 bases between them. CDR1 MDHEN and CDR2 SYDVKM come from the germline V gene.

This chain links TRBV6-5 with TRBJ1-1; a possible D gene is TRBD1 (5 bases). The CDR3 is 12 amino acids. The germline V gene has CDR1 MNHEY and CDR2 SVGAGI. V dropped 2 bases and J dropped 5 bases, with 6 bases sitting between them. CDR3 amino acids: CASSYKGTEAFF. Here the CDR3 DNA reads TGTGCCAGCAGTTACAAGGGGACTGAAGCTTTCTTT.

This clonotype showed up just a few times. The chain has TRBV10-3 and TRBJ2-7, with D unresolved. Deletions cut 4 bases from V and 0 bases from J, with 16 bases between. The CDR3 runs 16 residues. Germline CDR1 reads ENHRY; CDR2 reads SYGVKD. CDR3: CAISANNQVLSYEQYF. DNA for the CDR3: TGTGCCATCAGTGCCAACAACCAGGTTCTCTCCTACGAGCAGTACTTC.

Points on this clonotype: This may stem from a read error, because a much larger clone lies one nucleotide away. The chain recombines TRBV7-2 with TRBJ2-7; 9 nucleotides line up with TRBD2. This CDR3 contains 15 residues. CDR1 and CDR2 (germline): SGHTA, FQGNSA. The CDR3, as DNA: TGTGCCAGCAGCATGATAGCGGGAGCCCCCTACGAGCAGCACTTC. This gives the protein CASSMIAGAPYEQHF.

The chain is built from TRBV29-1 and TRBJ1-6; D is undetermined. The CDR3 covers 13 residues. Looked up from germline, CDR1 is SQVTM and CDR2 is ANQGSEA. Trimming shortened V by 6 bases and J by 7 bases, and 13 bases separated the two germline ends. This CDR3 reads CSVSSARNSPLHF. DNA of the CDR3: TGCAGCGTATCCTCGGCCAGAAATTCACCCCTCCACTTT.

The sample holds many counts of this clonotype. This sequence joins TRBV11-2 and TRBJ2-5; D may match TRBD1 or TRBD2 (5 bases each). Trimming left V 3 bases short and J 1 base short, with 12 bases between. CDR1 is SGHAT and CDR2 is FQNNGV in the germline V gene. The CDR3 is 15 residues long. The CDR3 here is CASSFGTVSQETQYF. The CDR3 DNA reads TGTGCCAGCAGCTTCGGGACCGTTAGCCAAGAGACCCAGTACTTC.

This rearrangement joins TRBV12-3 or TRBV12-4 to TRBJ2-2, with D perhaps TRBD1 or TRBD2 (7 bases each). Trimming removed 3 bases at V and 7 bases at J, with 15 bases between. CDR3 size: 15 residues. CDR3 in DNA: TGTGCCAGCAGTTTTGGGCAGGGGGGGGTCGGGGAGCTGTTTTTT. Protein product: CASSFGQGGVGELFF.

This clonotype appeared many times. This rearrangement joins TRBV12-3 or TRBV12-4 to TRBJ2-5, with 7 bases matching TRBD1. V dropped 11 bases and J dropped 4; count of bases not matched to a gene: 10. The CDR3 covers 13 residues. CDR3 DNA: TGTGCCCGGAACCTACAGGGGAGAGAGACCCAGTACTTC. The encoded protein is CARNLQGRETQYF.

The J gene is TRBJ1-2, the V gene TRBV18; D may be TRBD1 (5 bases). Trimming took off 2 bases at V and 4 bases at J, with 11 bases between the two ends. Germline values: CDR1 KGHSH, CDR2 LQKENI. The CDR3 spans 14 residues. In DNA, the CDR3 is TGTGCCAGCTCACCATCAGGGAACTCCTATGGCTACACCTTC. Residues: CASSPSGNSYGYTF.

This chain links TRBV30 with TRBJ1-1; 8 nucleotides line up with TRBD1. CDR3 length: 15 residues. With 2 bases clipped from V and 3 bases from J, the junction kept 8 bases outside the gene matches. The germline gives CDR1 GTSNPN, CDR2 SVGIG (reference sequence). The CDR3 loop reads CAWSSWTGKHTEAFF. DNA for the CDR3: TGTGCCTGGAGTTCGTGGACAGGGAAACACACTGAAGCTTTCTTT.